This T cell receptor beta chain was sequenced in a study of T cell responses to AZD1222 COVID-19 vaccine. Trimming removed 3 bases from V and 2 bases from J, with 6 bases in between. Germline V gene lookup returns CDR1 LNHDA and CDR2 SQIVND (reference sequence). This CDR3 comprises 13 residues. For this clone: The antigen is not known.

Study results and caveats: In all cases, repertoires were sampled only after the peak T cell response.

The protocol was immunoSEQ multiplex PCR, while the TCRdb copy is restricted to in-frame clones and leaves out a portion. Found here are tens of thousands of clones, roughly four fifths of them singletons; the top ten hold about 5.6%. J is TRBJ2-3 and V is TRBV19, with D uncertain. The input for sequencing was peripheral blood, taken on day 0 of AZD1222 vaccination. The receptor was isolated from an adult in good health. Here the CDR3 DNA reads TGTGCCAGTAGTATTGCCTCCACAGATACGCAGTATTTT. Encoded protein: CASSIASTDTQYF.